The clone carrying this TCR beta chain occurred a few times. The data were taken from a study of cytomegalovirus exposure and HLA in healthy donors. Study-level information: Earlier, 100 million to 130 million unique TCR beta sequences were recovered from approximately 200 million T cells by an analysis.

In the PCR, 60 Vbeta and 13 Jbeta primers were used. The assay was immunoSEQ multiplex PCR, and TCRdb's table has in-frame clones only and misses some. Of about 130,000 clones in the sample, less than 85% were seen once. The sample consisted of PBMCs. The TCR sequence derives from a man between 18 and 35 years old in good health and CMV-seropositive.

As DNA, the CDR3 is TGTGCCAGCAGCTTAGCGGGGGGGGCCGACGAGCAGTACTTC. Translating it yields CASSLAGGADEQYF. The V gene is TRBV7-6, the J gene TRBJ2-7; perhaps TRBD2 as D (7 bases). Trimming stripped 0 bases from V and 5 bases from J, with 11 bases between. The germline V gene encodes CDR1 SGHVS and CDR2 FNYEAQ. The CDR3 sequence is 14 residues long. The full variable domain, rest sourced from reference TRBV7-6 and TRBJ2-7, is GAGVSQSPRYKVTKRGQDVALRCDPISGHVSLYWYRQALGQGPEFLTYFNYEAQQDKSGLPNDRFSAERPEGSISTLTIQRTEQRDSAMYRCASSLAGGADEQYFGPGTRLTVT.